This T cell receptor beta chain was documented in a study of neurological immune-mediated disorders. This CDR3 comprises 15 residues. The V and J ends lost 2 bases and 6 bases, in that order; junction bases with no gene match: 6. Germline CDR1 reads SGHTA; CDR2 reads FQGNSA. This clonotype appeared many times. Synthesis of cDNA used 5'RACE (with 10-nucleotide random UMIs). Sequencing of 15-18 subjects in each run yielded over 160 million TCR-beta sequences. In TCRdb, the 5' RACE reads were re-called with MiXCR into one record per CDR3 protein. The sample records about 49,000 distinct CDR3 sequences, 6.5% to 8.5% being singletons. Time point meaning: longitudinal time-point 3.

The sample consisted of PBMCs. This TCR was sampled from a middle-aged woman in good health. The gene calls are TRBV7-2 and TRBJ2-3; 9 bases are a match to TRBD2. The CDR3 sequence is CASSLSRTSVDTQYF. For the CDR3, the DNA is TGTGCCAGCAGCTTATCACGGACTAGCGTTGATACGCAGTATTTT.